A single sample gave rise to the 25 T cell receptor beta chains below, sequenced in a study of blood T cell repertoires in COVID-19. Produced via immunoSEQ multiplex PCR; TCRdb's table is partial and in-frame only. The sample carries about 380,000 clones, about 90% recorded once. Sequenced material: PBMCs or T cells enriched from blood (not recorded which). These receptors came from a woman between 25 and 40 years old who had recovered from COVID-19.

V gene TRBV28 combines with J gene TRBJ2-7, with 9 bases that match TRBD1. Germline CDR1 reads MDHEN; CDR2 reads SYDVKM. CDR3 length equals 13 residues. The ends lost 4 bases at V and 12 bases at J; junction bases unmatched: 10. DNA for the CDR3: TGTGCCAGCAGTTCCCGGGACAGGGAATTGCCGTACTTC. Protein sequence: CASSSRDRELPYF.

V usage is TRBV28 and J usage is TRBJ2-7; TRBD2 matches at 13 bases. Germline V gives CDR1 MDHEN, CDR2 SYDVKM. Trimming removed 5 bases from V and 5 bases from J; junction bases left unmatched: 12. This CDR3 has 17 amino acids. CDR3 in DNA: TGTGCCAGCAGTCTACTAGCGGGAGGGGCGTTCTTTGACGAGCAGTACTTC. Its protein product is CASSLLAGGAFFDEQYF.

The chain carries TRBV4-1 and TRBJ1-5, with D unclear. CDR1 and CDR2 (germline): MGHRA, YSYEKL. V lost 1 base to trimming and J lost 6 bases, with 7 bases between them. The CDR3 has 13 amino acids. CDR3 coding DNA: TGCGCCAGCAGCCAAGCCCTAGGTCAGCCCCAGCATTTT. Translating it yields CASSQALGQPQHF.

The rearrangement links TRBV15 to TRBJ1-2; 9 bases map to TRBD1. Germline V gives CDR1 LNHNV, CDR2 YYDKDF (reference sequence). The CDR3 consists of 17 residues. With 1 base clipped from V and 4 bases from J, the junction kept 10 bases outside the gene matches. The CDR3 sequence is CATSRAEGQGGIYGYTF. The DNA of the CDR3 is TGTGCCACCAGCAGAGCTGAGGGACAGGGAGGGATCTATGGCTACACCTTC.

A note on this clone: This sample includes further DNA sequences coding for the same CDR3. This chain links TRBV7-9 with TRBJ2-1; D may be TRBD1 (6 bases). The V end was cut by 5 bases, the J end by 1 base, with 12 bases between. The CDR3 loop spans 15 amino acids. Germline V gives CDR1 SEHNR, CDR2 FQNEAQ (reference sequence). The CDR3 is CASSLEQGSYNEQFF. The DNA for the CDR3 is TGTGCCAGCAGCCTTGAGCAGGGGTCCTACAATGAGCAGTTCTTC.

The chain employs TRBV11-2 and TRBJ1-1; TRBD1 might be the D (5 bases). Looked up from germline, CDR1 is SGHAT and CDR2 is FQNNGV. The germline V and J ends were trimmed by 2 bases and 4 bases, with 14 bases remaining between them. This CDR3 region has 15 residues. The CDR3 sequence is CASSLRAGPGTEAFF. The CDR3 DNA is TGTGCCAGCAGCTTAAGGGCAGGGCCGGGCACTGAAGCTTTCTTT.

V and J are TRBV27 and TRBJ1-5; 8 bases line up with TRBD1. Germline V gives CDR1 MNHEY, CDR2 SMNVEV (reference sequence). V dropped 3 bases and J dropped 7; count of bases not matched to a gene: 2. CDR3 length equals 13 residues. In DNA, the CDR3 is TGTGCCAGCAGTTTCAGGGGGCGGCAGCCCCAGCATTTT. Its translation is CASSFRGRQPQHF.

This clone came up once. The genes are TRBV5-1 and TRBJ2-5; tentative D call: TRBD1 (6 bases). Germline V CDR1 and CDR2: SGHRS, YFSETQ. There are 17 residues in the CDR3. Trimming stripped 0 bases from V and 4 bases from J, with 19 bases between. CDR3 loop: CASSLGLTTGAGETQYF. CDR3 bases: TGCGCCAGCAGCTTGGGGCTTACGACAGGTGCGGGAGAGACCCAGTACTTC.

This rearrangement joins TRBV5-1 to TRBJ2-3; 9 bases agree with TRBD1. V lost 0 bases, J lost 2 bases, and 7 bases stayed unmatched. The CDR3 loop spans 17 amino acids. The V gene's germline CDR1 is SGHRS and CDR2 YFSETQ. DNA for the CDR3: TGCGCCAGCAGCTTGGGTTCCGGGACAGGGACCACAGATACGCAGTATTTT. Its translation: CASSLGSGTGTTDTQYF.

The CDR3 coding sequence is TGTGCCAGCAGCGTAGATGGGAGGCCGAACACTGAAGCTTTCTTT. Residues: CASSVDGRPNTEAFF. The J gene is TRBJ1-1, the V gene TRBV9; no firm D call. This CDR3 spans 15 amino acids. Trimming cost V 0 bases and J 1 base, with 10 bases left between them. Germline-derived CDR1 and CDR2 are SGDLS and YYNGEE.

The V call is TRBV20-1, the J call TRBJ1-4, with D perhaps matching TRBD1 (5 bases). The V and J ends lost 3 bases and 6 bases respectively, with 14 bases between them. The CDR3 extends over 14 amino acids. Germline lookup yields CDR1 DFQATT and CDR2 SNEGSKA (reference sequence). The CDR3 DNA sequence: TGCAGTGCTAGTGGACAACACCTTTATGAAAAACTGTTTTTT. Protein: CSASGQHLYEKLFF.

The chain couples TRBV7-9 to TRBJ2-7; D unresolved. Germline V lookup: CDR1 SEHNR, CDR2 FQNEAQ (reference sequence). The CDR3 runs to 12 residues. Between the trimmed V and J ends, which lost 1 base and 4 bases, there was a span of 5 bases. CDR3 nucleotides: TGTGCCAGCAGCTTAGACCTATACGAGCAGTACTTC. It specifies CASSLDLYEQYF.

The chain employs TRBV28 and TRBJ2-2, with 8 positions matching TRBD1. With 4 bases clipped from V and 7 bases from J, the junction kept 5 bases outside the gene matches. This CDR3 is built from 14 residues. Germline assignment: CDR1 MDHEN and CDR2 SYDVKM. The CDR3 bases are TGTGCCAGCAGTTCAGGGGGCGCGGGCGGGGAGCTGTTTTTT. The encoded protein is CASSSGGAGGELFF.

The chain couples TRBV28 to TRBJ1-5; D gene unclear. CDR1 and CDR2 (germline): MDHEN, SYDVKM. Trimming cost V 2 bases and J 6 bases, with 8 bases left between them. The CDR3 is 13 amino acids. Here the CDR3 DNA reads TGTGCCAGCAGTTTAATCAGTGGTCAGCCCCAGCATTTT. Protein: CASSLISGQPQHF.

The genes are TRBV5-4 and TRBJ1-2, with unresolved D. CDR1 is SGHNT and CDR2 is YYREEE in the germline V gene (reference sequence). The CDR3 is made up of 15 amino acids. The V end lost 0 bases, the J end lost 4 bases, and 13 bases lay between the germline ends. CDR3 loop: CASSLEVGTIYGYTF. The CDR3 nucleotides are TGTGCCAGCAGCTTGGAGGTGGGCACGATCTATGGCTACACCTTC.

The chain uses TRBV7-9 and TRBJ2-2; D gene ambiguous. The CDR3 spans 11 residues. Trimming took off 5 bases at V and 8 bases at J, with 6 bases between the two ends. Germline V gene lookup returns CDR1 SEHNR and CDR2 FQNEAQ (reference sequence). The CDR3 coding sequence is TGTGCCAGCAGCCCCTATGGGGAGCTGTTTTTT. This encodes CASSPYGELFF.

The CDR3 DNA sequence: TGTGCCAGCAGCTTGGCCGGGCTGGGGAGCAACACCATATATTTT. Residues: CASSLAGLGSNTIYF. The J gene is TRBJ1-3, the V gene TRBV5-4; D is uncertain. The CDR3 sequence is 15 residues long. With 0 bases removed from V and 7 bases from J, the gap between germline ends came to 14 bases. CDR1 and CDR2 (germline): SGHNT, YYREEE (reference sequence).

CDR3 loop: CASSPGGQETQYF. DNA of the CDR3: TGTGCCAGCAGCCCCGGGGGCCAAGAGACCCAGTACTTC. The rearrangement links TRBV5-4 to TRBJ2-5, with D tentatively TRBD2 (6 bases). V gave up 4 bases and J gave up 1 base, with 8 bases separating them. Germline CDR1 SGHNT, CDR2 YYREEE (reference sequence). CDR3 size: 13 residues.

This clone turned up a few times. V gene TRBV28 combines with J gene TRBJ2-7, with D possibly being TRBD1 (6 bases). Trimming cost V 6 bases and J 9 bases, with 12 bases left between them. The CDR3 totals 11 residues. Germline values: CDR1 MDHEN, CDR2 SYDVKM. CDR3 amino acids: CASSTTGLQYF. The DNA for the CDR3 is TGTGCCAGCAGCACGACAGGTCTGCAGTACTTC.

The gene calls are TRBV5-4 and TRBJ1-2; possible D gene TRBD1, 6 bases. Germline values: CDR1 SGHNT, CDR2 YYREEE (reference sequence). Trimming shortened V by 0 bases and J by 5 bases, and 14 bases separated the two germline ends. This CDR3 has 15 amino acids. The CDR3 DNA is TGTGCCAGCAGCTTGGCGGGGGGGGCCTTATATGGCTACACCTTC. Translated: CASSLAGGALYGYTF.

This clone came up a few times. This chain links TRBV27 with TRBJ2-1, with 8 bases lining up with TRBD2. Trimming removed 4 bases from V and 4 bases from J; junction bases left unmatched: 6. The CDR3 runs 15 residues. Looked up from germline, CDR1 is MNHEY and CDR2 is SMNVEV (reference sequence). In DNA form, the CDR3 reads TGTGCCAGCAGTTCCCCAGCTAGCGGGTACAATGAGCAGTTCTTC. It encodes CASSSPASGYNEQFF.

V is TRBV7-9 and J is TRBJ1-2; 7 bases fit TRBD1. The V segment lost 1 base and the J segment 6 bases; nucleotides outside the gene matches: 8. The length of the CDR3 is 15 residues. The germline gives CDR1 SEHNR, CDR2 FQNEAQ (reference sequence). The CDR3 nucleotides are TGTGCCAGCAGCTTAGGCGGACAGGCACAAGATGGCTACACCTTC. Residues: CASSLGGQAQDGYTF.

The chain couples TRBV29-1 to TRBJ1-2; the match to TRBD1 covers 11 bases. The CDR3 loop spans 13 amino acids. Trimming at V came to 4 bases and at J to 7 bases, leaving 5 bases not matched to a gene. Germline V gives CDR1 SQVTM, CDR2 ANQGSEA. The CDR3 reads CSVGRDRGVGYTF. CDR3 in DNA: TGCAGCGTTGGAAGGGACAGGGGGGTTGGCTACACCTTC.

The chain recombines TRBV5-6 with TRBJ1-2; 7 nucleotides line up with TRBD1. CDR1 is SGHDT, CDR2 YYEEEE, per germline. The J segment lost 4 bases and the V segment lost 1 base, leaving 4 bases of the junction unmatched. The CDR3 is 14 residues long. The CDR3 DNA follows: TGTGCCAGCAGCTTGTATTCAGGGGGCTATGGCTACACCTTC. It codes for CASSLYSGGYGYTF.

The chain uses TRBV28 and TRBJ1-2, with a weak D call TRBD1 (5 bases). V gave up 6 bases and J gave up 5 bases, with 16 bases separating them. Germline CDR1 reads MDHEN; CDR2 reads SYDVKM. This CDR3 is 14 amino acids long. The CDR3 DNA is TGTGCCAGCAGCAATCAGTGGCAGGGTTATGGCTACACCTTC. It encodes CASSNQWQGYGYTF.